This T cell receptor beta chain appears in the sequencing data of a study of blood T cell repertoires in COVID-19. CDR1 is MNHNS and CDR2 is SASEGT in the germline V gene. Trimming removed 4 bases at V and 3 bases at J, with 21 bases between. This CDR3 contains 17 residues. Individuals drawn from 20 to 25 US areas were roughly 18 to 100 years old. Which cohort a participant joined came from the clinical history participants gave. Original handling: Using reference gene primer amplification, nucleated cell counts were estimated. Assay used: immunoSEQ multiplex PCR; TCRdb lists only in-frame clones, some missing. The V and J calls and clone size were taken over from that table, and D and trimming were inferred from the DNA. Here the sample spans over 350,000 clones, 80% to 90% being singletons.

Sequenced material: PBMCs or T cells enriched from blood (not recorded which). V usage is TRBV6-1 and J usage is TRBJ2-5; a weak D match, TRBD2 (5 bases). The receptor was derived from a woman aged 50 to 60 who had recovered from COVID-19. The CDR3 DNA is TGTGCCAGCAGTGTTTTTCCGGCGGCAGGTAGCGAAGAGACCCAGTACTTC. It specifies CASSVFPAAGSEETQYF.